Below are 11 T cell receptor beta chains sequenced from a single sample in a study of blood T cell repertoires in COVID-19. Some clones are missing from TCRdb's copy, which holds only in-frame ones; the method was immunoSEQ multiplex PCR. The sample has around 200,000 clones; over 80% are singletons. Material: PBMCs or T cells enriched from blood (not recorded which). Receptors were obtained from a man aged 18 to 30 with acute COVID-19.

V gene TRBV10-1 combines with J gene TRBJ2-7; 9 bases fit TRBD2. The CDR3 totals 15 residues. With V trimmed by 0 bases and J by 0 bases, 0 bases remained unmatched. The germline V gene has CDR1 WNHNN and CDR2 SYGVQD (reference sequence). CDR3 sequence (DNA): TGCGCCAGCAGTGAGTCTAGCGGGAGCTCCTACGAGCAGTACTTC. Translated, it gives CASSESSGSSYEQYF.

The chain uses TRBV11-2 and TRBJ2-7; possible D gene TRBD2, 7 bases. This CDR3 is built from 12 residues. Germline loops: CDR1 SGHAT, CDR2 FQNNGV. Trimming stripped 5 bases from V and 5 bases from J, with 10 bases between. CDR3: CASSVGGHEQYF. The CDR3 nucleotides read TGTGCCAGCAGCGTCGGGGGGCACGAGCAGTACTTC.

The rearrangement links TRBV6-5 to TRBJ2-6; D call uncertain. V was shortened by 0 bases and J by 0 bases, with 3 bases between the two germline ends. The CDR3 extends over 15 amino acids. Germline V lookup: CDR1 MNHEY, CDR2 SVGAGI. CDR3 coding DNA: TGTGCCAGCAGTTACTCCAGCTCTGGGGCCAACGTCCTGACTTTC. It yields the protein CASSYSSSGANVLTF.

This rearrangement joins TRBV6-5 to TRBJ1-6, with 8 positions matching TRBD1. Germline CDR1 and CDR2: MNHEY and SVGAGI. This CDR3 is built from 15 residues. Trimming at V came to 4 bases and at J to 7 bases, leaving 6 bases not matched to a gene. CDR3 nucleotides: TGTGCCAGCAGTTGGAGCAGGGGGCAAAATTCACCCCTCCACTTT. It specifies CASSWSRGQNSPLHF.

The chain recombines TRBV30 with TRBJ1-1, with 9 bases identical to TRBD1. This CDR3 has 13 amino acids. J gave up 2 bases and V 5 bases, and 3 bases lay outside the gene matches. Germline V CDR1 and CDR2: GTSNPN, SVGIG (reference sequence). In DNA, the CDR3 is TGTGCCTGGGGGGGACAGGGTAACACTGAAGCTTTCTTT. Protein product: CAWGGQGNTEAFF. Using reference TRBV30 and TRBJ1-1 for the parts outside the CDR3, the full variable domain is SQTIHQWPATLVQPVGSPLSLECTVEGTSNPNLYWYRQAAGRGLQLLFYSVGIGQISSEVPQNLSASRPQDRQFILSSKKLLLSDSGFYLCAWGGQGNTEAFFGQGTRLTVV.

In DNA, the CDR3 is TGTGCCAGCAGCTCCCCCCCCATTGATAGTCAGCCCCAGCATTTT. It encodes CASSSPPIDSQPQHF. The chain employs TRBV28 and TRBJ1-5; D gene uncertain. This CDR3 has 15 amino acids. In germline, CDR1 is MDHEN, CDR2 SYDVKM. V was cut by 6 bases and J by 6 bases, with 18 bases left in between.

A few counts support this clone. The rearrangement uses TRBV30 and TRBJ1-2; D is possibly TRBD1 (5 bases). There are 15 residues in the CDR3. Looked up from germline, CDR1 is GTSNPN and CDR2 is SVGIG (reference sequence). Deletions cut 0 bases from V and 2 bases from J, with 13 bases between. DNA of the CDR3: TGTGCCTGGAGTGTACGGGGGTTGTTCAACTATGGCTACACCTTC. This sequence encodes CAWSVRGLFNYGYTF. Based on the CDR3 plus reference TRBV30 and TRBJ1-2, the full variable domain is SQTIHQWPATLVQPVGSPLSLECTVEGTSNPNLYWYRQAAGRGLQLLFYSVGIGQISSEVPQNLSASRPQDRQFILSSKKLLLSDSGFYLCAWSVRGLFNYGYTFGSGTRLTVV.

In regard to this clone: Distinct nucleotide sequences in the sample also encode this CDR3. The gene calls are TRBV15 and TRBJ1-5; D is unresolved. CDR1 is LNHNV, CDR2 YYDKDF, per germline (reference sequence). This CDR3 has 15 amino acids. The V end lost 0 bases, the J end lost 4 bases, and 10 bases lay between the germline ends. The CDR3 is CATSRDRGSNQPQHF. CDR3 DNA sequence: TGTGCCACCAGCAGAGATCGAGGTTCTAATCAGCCCCAGCATTTT.

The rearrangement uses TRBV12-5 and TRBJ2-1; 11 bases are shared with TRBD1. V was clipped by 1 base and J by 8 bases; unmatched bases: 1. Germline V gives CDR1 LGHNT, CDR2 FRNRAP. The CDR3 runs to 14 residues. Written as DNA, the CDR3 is TGTGCTAGTGGTTTGGGGACAGGGGGCTATGAGCAGTTCTTC. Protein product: CASGLGTGGYEQFF.

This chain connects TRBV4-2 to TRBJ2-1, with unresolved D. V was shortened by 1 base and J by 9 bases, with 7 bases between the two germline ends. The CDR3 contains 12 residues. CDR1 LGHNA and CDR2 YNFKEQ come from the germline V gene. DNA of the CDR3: TGTGCCAGCAGCCAAGGCACGGTTGAGCAGTTCTTC. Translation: CASSQGTVEQFF.

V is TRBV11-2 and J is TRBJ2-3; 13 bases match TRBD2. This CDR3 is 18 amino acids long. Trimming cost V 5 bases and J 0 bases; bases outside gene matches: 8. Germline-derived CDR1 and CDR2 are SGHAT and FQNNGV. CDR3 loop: CASSPPGLAGRSTDTQYF. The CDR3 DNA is TGTGCCAGCAGCCCACCGGGACTAGCGGGACGTAGCACAGATACGCAGTATTTT.